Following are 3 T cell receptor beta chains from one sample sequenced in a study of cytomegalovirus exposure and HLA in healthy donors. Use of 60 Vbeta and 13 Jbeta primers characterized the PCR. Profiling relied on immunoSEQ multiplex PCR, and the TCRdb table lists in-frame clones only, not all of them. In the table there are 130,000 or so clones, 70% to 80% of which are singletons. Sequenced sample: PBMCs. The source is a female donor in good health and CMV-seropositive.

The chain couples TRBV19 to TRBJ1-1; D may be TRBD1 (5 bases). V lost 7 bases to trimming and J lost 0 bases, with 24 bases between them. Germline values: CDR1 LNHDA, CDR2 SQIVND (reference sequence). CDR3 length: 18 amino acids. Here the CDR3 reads CASTHNGAGYLMNTEAFF. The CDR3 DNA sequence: TGTGCCAGTACCCATAATGGGGCAGGGTACCTCATGAACACTGAAGCTTTCTTT.

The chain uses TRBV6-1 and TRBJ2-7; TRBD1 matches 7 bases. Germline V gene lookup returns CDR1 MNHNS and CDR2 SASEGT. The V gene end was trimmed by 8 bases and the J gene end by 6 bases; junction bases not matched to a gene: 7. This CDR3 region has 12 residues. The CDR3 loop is CASYSGGVEQYF. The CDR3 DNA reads TGTGCCAGCTATTCAGGGGGTGTCGAGCAGTACTTC.

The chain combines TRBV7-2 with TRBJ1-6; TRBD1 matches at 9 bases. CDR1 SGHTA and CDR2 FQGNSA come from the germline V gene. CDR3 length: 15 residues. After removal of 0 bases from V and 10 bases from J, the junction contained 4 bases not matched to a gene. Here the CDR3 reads CASSLAGTGPSPLHF. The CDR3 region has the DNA TGTGCCAGCAGCTTAGCGGGGACAGGGCCCTCACCCCTCCACTTT.